A single sample gave rise to the 19 T cell receptor beta chains below, sequenced in a study. The sorted Tregs were CD4+CD25+CD127-/low cells. TCRdb ran MiXCR on the 5' RACE reads and lists one entry per CDR3 protein. The repertoire holds over 40,000 distinct CDR3 sequences, with roughly 22% as singletons. Sequenced sample: Tregs sorted from a lymph node. The receptors were gathered from a female donor with breast cancer.

This clonotype has a count of ten or more. The chain combines TRBV9 with TRBJ2-5; D call uncertain. Deletions cut 4 bases from V and 4 bases from J, with 14 bases between. The CDR3 spans 14 residues. Looked up from germline, CDR1 is SGDLS and CDR2 is YYNGEE. CDR3 in amino acids: CASSPQAVRETQYF. CDR3 DNA: TGTGCCAGCAGCCCCCAGGCGGTACGAGAGACCCAGTACTTC.

This clonotype was detected only a few times. The junction shows a germline mismatch at one end, possibly a read error. The V gene is TRBV7-8, the J gene TRBJ2-7; 7 bases map to TRBD1. Looked up from germline, CDR1 is SGHVS and CDR2 is FQNEAQ. The CDR3 runs to 16 residues. The CDR3 DNA sequence: TGTACCAGCAGCTTAAACCCCCAGGGGGTTACCTACGAGCAGTACTTC. Its translation is CTSSLNPQGVTYEQYF.

This clonotype is medium-sized within its sample. The gene calls are TRBV4-2 and TRBJ2-7, with a tentative D call TRBD1 (5 bases). The CDR3 loop spans 13 amino acids. Trimming took off 0 bases at V and 6 bases at J, with 9 bases between the two ends. CDR1 LGHNA and CDR2 YNFKEQ come from the germline V gene. The chain's CDR3 is CASSQEGVSEQYF. In nucleotides, the CDR3 is TGTGCCAGCAGCCAAGAAGGGGTGAGCGAGCAGTACTTC.

The V and J genes are TRBV5-1 and TRBJ1-2; D unclear. V gave up 0 bases and J gave up 7 bases, with 7 bases separating them. CDR3 length equals 12 residues. The germline V gene has CDR1 SGHRS and CDR2 YFSETQ. In nucleotides, the CDR3 is TGCGCCAGCAGCTTGGAAAGGCGTGGCTACACCTTC. It is translated as CASSLERRGYTF.

The chain has TRBV7-9 and TRBJ1-1; the D gene is possibly TRBD1 (5 bases). Germline V lookup: CDR1 SEHNR, CDR2 FQNEAQ (reference sequence). V shed 4 bases and J shed 0 bases, with 9 bases lying between them. The CDR3 runs 14 residues. The CDR3 coding sequence is TGTGCCAGCAGCTCCGGGACCTTGAACACTGAAGCTTTCTTT. It translates to CASSSGTLNTEAFF.

About this clonotype: This clone may be a read error of a much larger clone one base away. The chain is built from TRBV29-1 and TRBJ1-2, with D hard to call. The germline V gene has CDR1 SQVTM and CDR2 ANQGSEA. V was trimmed by 6 bases and J by 12 bases, leaving 20 bases between them. This CDR3 comprises 12 residues. Here the CDR3 reads CSVQVAHGGHTF. CDR3 in DNA: TGCAGCGTGCAGGTGGCTCATGGCGGCCACACCTTC.

Concerning this clonotype itself: Mismatch with germline at one junction end may stem from a read error. V and J are TRBV20-1 and TRBJ1-1; weak D call: TRBD1 (6 bases). The CDR3 loop spans 14 amino acids. The germline gives CDR1 DFQATT, CDR2 SNEGSKA (reference sequence). The CDR3: CGASFGQMNTEAFF. CDR3 sequence (DNA): TGCGGTGCTAGTTTTGGACAGATGAACACTGAAGCTTTCTTT.

This clonotype was seen only once. A much larger clone differs by one base, so this may be a read error. This sequence joins TRBV5-1 and TRBJ2-2; D might be TRBD2 (5 bases). CDR3 size: 12 residues. Germline values: CDR1 SGHRS, CDR2 YFSETQ. This CDR3 reads CASSLATGELLF. DNA of the CDR3: TGCGCCAGCAGCTTGGCCACCGGGGAGCTGCTTTTT.

To note about this clonotype: At one boundary the junction diverges from the germline segment, which might be a read error. This chain links TRBV12-3 or TRBV12-4 with TRBJ1-2; 7 nucleotides match TRBD1. The CDR3 contains 14 residues. This chain's CDR3 is CASRHRQGEYGYAF. CDR3 coding DNA: TGTGCCAGCAGGCATAGACAGGGAGAGTATGGCTACGCCTTC.

Comments on this clonotype: This may be a read error: a much more frequent sequence differs by one nucleotide. The chain recombines TRBV20-1 with TRBJ2-7; maybe TRBD2 (5 bases). V lost 0 bases and J 3 bases, leaving 21 bases between the germline ends. The germline V gene has CDR1 DFQATT and CDR2 SNEGSKA (reference sequence). CDR3 length: 17 residues. The CDR3 spells CSARDGAGGTRYYEQYF. CDR3 DNA: TGCAGTGCTAGAGATGGCGCAGGAGGAACAAGATACTACGAGCAGTACTTC.

CDR3 sequence reads: CASSLNQGGEQYF. CDR3 bases: TGTGCCAGCAGCTTAAATCAGGGCGGCGAGCAGTACTTC. The chain has TRBV7-3 and TRBJ2-7, with a tentative D call TRBD1 (5 bases). Deletions cut 1 base from V and 6 bases from J, with 10 bases between. The CDR3 covers 13 residues. The germline gives CDR1 SGHTA, CDR2 FQGTGA.

This clonotype was seen more than once but under ten times. The chain recombines TRBV5-1 with TRBJ2-2; possible D gene TRBD2, 6 bases. The V end was cut by 3 bases, the J end by 0 bases, with 12 bases between. The CDR3 extends over 16 amino acids. In germline, CDR1 is SGHRS, CDR2 YFSETQ. The CDR3 protein is CASSSAGIANTGELFF. CDR3 nucleotides: TGCGCCAGCAGCTCGGCGGGGATAGCGAACACCGGGGAGCTGTTTTTT. The full variable domain, completed using reference TRBV5-1 and TRBJ2-2, is KAGVTQTPRYLIKTRGQQVTLSCSPISGHRSVSWYQQTPGQGLQFLFEYFSETQRNKGNFPGRFSGRQFSNSRSEMNVSTLELGDSALYLCASSSAGIANTGELFFGEGSRLTVL.

This chain links TRBV4-2 with TRBJ2-5, with 8 bases fitting TRBD2. Trimming removed 4 bases from V and 5 bases from J; junction bases left unmatched: 12. CDR1 is LGHNA, CDR2 YNFKEQ, per germline. CDR3 length: 16 residues. The CDR3, as DNA: TGTGCCAGCAGCCTCCCCGGGGGGGGAGCGCGGGAGACCCAGTACTTC. As protein: CASSLPGGGARETQYF.

This chain uses TRBV3-1 with TRBJ2-7; perhaps D is TRBD1 or TRBD2 (5 bases each). This CDR3 has 15 amino acids. V was shortened by 4 bases and J by 3 bases, with 16 bases between the two germline ends. CDR1 and CDR2 (germline): LGHDT, YNNKEL (reference sequence). The CDR3, as DNA: TGTGCCAGCAGCCTAAGCGTTGGTGGGGGCTACGAGCAGTACTTC. Translated: CASSLSVGGGYEQYF.

This clonotype was detected only a few times. The gene calls are TRBV20-1 and TRBJ2-7; 8 bases fit TRBD1. The CDR3 length is 12 residues. The V gene end was trimmed by 6 bases and the J gene end by 3 bases; junction bases not matched to a gene: 4. In germline, CDR1 is DFQATT, CDR2 SNEGSKA (reference sequence). CDR3 region: CSARQGIYEQYF. The CDR3 nucleotides read TGCAGTGCCCGACAGGGGATCTACGAGCAGTACTTC.

A remark on this clonotype: This could be a read error, since a much larger clone is one nucleotide away. The CDR3 reads CATSRAGEVEKLLF. CDR3 DNA: TGTGCCACCAGCAGAGCAGGGGAGGTGGAAAAACTGCTTTTT. This rearrangement joins TRBV15 to TRBJ1-4, with a weak D call TRBD1 (6 bases). Germline V gene data show CDR1 as LNHNV and CDR2 as YYDKDF (reference sequence). The CDR3 is 14 amino acids.

This chain uses TRBV2 with TRBJ2-7, with D tentatively TRBD1 or TRBD2 (5 bases each). The V end lost 4 bases, the J end lost 4 bases, and 17 bases lay between the germline ends. Germline CDR1 is SNHLY and CDR2 is FYNNEI. The CDR3 is 15 residues long. CDR3 sequence reads: CASSGQAGRLYEQYF. The CDR3 DNA reads TGTGCCAGCAGTGGTCAAGCAGGGAGATTGTACGAGCAGTACTTC.

This clonotype was recorded many times. The gene calls are TRBV5-1 and TRBJ1-1, with D perhaps matching TRBD1 (5 bases). This CDR3 has 14 amino acids. With 4 bases removed from V and 0 bases from J, the gap between germline ends came to 10 bases. Germline V CDR1 and CDR2: SGHRS, YFSETQ. The CDR3: CASSGGTMNTEAFF. DNA of the CDR3: TGCGCCAGCAGCGGTGGGACCATGAACACTGAAGCTTTCTTT.

The chain carries TRBV7-6 and TRBJ2-1; the match to TRBD2 covers 7 bases. Losses at the gene ends were 5 bases for V and 8 bases for J; bases not matched to a gene: 6. The CDR3 is 13 amino acids. CDR1 is SGHVS, CDR2 FNYEAQ, per germline. CDR3 in DNA: TGTGCCAGCAGCCCAGGACTAGTCTATGAGCAGTTCTTC. Its translation is CASSPGLVYEQFF.